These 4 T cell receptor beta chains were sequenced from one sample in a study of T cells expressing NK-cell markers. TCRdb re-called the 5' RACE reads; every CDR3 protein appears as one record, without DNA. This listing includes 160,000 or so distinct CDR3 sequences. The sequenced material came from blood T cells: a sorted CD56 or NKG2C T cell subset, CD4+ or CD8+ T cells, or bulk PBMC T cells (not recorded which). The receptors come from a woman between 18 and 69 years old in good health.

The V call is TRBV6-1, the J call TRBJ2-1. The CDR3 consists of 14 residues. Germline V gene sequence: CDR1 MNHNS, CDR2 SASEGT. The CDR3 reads CASIQTFLNNEQFF.

The CDR3 protein is CASSDGGLGNTIYF. The chain has TRBV4-2 and TRBJ1-3. CDR1 is LGHNA and CDR2 is YNFKEQ in the germline V gene. The CDR3 spans 14 residues.

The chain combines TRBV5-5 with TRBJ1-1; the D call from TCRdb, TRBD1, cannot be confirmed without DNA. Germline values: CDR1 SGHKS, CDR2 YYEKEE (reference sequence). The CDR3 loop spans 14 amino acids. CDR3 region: CASSPVGGNTEAFF.

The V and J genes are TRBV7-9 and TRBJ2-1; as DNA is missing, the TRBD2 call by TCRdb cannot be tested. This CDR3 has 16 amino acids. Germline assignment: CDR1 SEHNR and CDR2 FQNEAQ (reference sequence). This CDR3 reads CASSSISGRSYNEQFF.